The sequence of this TCR beta chain was determined in a study of OX40 agonist ivuxolimab in advanced cancers. Overall study context: Patients took ivuxolimab, an agonistic anti-OX40 (CD134) antibody. Study conclusions and caveats: Normalized T-cell clonal expansion was also low in some nonresponders. CD4+ and CD8+ T cells in blood underwent clonal expansion by week 6 at 0.1 to 3.0 mg/kg.

Looked up from germline, CDR1 is DFQATT and CDR2 is SNEGSKA (reference sequence). This CDR3 has 11 residues. The germline V and J ends were trimmed by 2 bases and 6 bases, with 8 bases remaining between them. Details on this clone: Its antigen remains unidentified.

Only in-frame clones appear in the TCRdb table, and some are missing; sequencing was by immunoSEQ multiplex PCR. This sample yields tens of thousands of clones, of which 70% to 90% are seen a single time; roughly 0.27% belongs to the top ten. The sequenced sample was CD4+ or CD8+ T cells sorted from blood, obtained in a trial of the OX40 agonist ivuxolimab. The J gene is TRBJ2-7, the V gene TRBV20-1, with D unclear. The sequence derives from an adult with an advanced solid tumor such as melanoma, head and neck, liver or kidney cancer. CDR3 sequence: CSARSRPEQYF. The DNA for the CDR3 is TGCAGTGCTAGATCTCGGCCCGAGCAGTACTTC.